These 19 T cell receptor beta chains came from one sample sequenced in a study of T cells after yellow fever vaccination. TCRdb re-derived calls from the 5' RACE reads in MiXCR, one entry per CDR3 protein. Of a few hundred thousand distinct CDR3 sequences listed, 6.9% are singletons. The sequenced sample was CD4+ T cells sorted from PBMCs, obtained 15 days after the yellow fever booster vaccination. These receptors came from a man aged 25-40 years who received the YFV17D yellow fever vaccine.

This clonotype was found many times. The chain has TRBV2 and TRBJ1-3; D possibly corresponds to TRBD1 (5 bases). V was trimmed by 6 bases and J by 4 bases, leaving 10 bases between them. Germline assignment: CDR1 SNHLY and CDR2 FYNNEI. The CDR3 has 13 amino acids. DNA of the CDR3: TGTGCCAGCAGAAGGACATCCGGAAACACCATATATTTT. Translation gives CASRRTSGNTIYF. Combining the CDR3 with reference TRBV2 and TRBJ1-3 gives the whole variable domain EPEVTQTPSHQVTQMGQEVILRCVPISNHLYFYWYRQILGQKVEFLVSFYNNEISEKSEIFDDQFSVERPDGSNFTLKIRSTKLEDSAMYFCASRRTSGNTIYFGEGSWLTVV.

The rearrangement joins TRBV30 to TRBJ2-1, with 9 bases aligning to TRBD2. The CDR3 loop spans 14 amino acids. J lost 7 bases, V lost 1 base, and 5 bases had no gene match. The germline V gene has CDR1 GTSNPN and CDR2 SVGIG (reference sequence). CDR3 region: CAWSGGSGRNEQFF. CDR3 bases: TGTGCCTGGAGTGGAGGTAGCGGGAGAAATGAGCAGTTCTTC.

This clonotype occurred a few times. This rearrangement joins TRBV21-1 to TRBJ2-5. TRBV21-1 corresponds to a pseudogene. The CDR3 runs 12 residues. The CDR3 bases are TGTGCCAGCAGCGGCCGCAGAGAGACCCAGTACTTC. Translating gives CASSGRRETQYF.

This clonotype has only a few counts. The CDR3, as DNA: TGTGCCAGCAGGGGACCTAGCACAGATACGCAGTATTTT. Encoded protein: CASRGPSTDTQYF. This rearrangement joins TRBV5-4 to TRBJ2-3, with D perhaps matching TRBD1 or TRBD2 (5 bases each). Germline assignment: CDR1 SGHNT and CDR2 YYREEE (reference sequence). CDR3 size: 13 residues. Trimming removed 5 bases from V and 0 bases from J, with 7 bases in between.

This clonotype occurred a few times. The rearrangement uses TRBV24-1 and TRBJ2-3; 7 bases are shared with TRBD2. This CDR3 region has 17 residues. Germline assignment: CDR1 KGHDR and CDR2 SFDVKD. Trimming cost V 5 bases and J 5 bases; bases outside gene matches: 15. CDR3 protein: CATSVNEAGSRGDTQYF. CDR3 sequence (DNA): TGTGCCACCAGTGTCAATGAAGCGGGGAGTCGAGGAGATACGCAGTATTTT.

This chain links TRBV12-3 or TRBV12-4 with TRBJ1-1; D is ambiguous. V lost 5 bases to trimming and J lost 4 bases, with 8 bases between them. This CDR3 spans 12 amino acids. The CDR3 is CASSRQVTEAFF. For the CDR3, the DNA is TGTGCCAGCAGTCGCCAGGTCACTGAAGCTTTCTTT.

The sample holds many counts of this clonotype. The CDR3 spells CSARVGSSGNTIYF. The DNA for the CDR3 is TGCAGTGCTAGGGTGGGCAGCTCTGGAAACACCATATATTTT. This rearrangement joins TRBV20-1 to TRBJ1-3, with D unresolved. Trimming left V 3 bases short and J 0 bases short, with 9 bases between. The CDR3 length is 14 residues. Germline CDR1 reads DFQATT; CDR2 reads SNEGSKA (reference sequence).

In its sample, this clonotype was seen a few times. V usage is TRBV6-4 and J usage is TRBJ2-1; weak D call: TRBD2 (6 bases). Trimming pared 0 bases from V and 12 bases from J, leaving 12 bases between. This CDR3 is built from 13 residues. The germline V gene encodes CDR1 MRHNA and CDR2 SNTAGT. The CDR3 DNA reads TGTGCCAGCAGTGACTCGGGCCTCGGGGGGCAGTTCTTC. This sequence encodes CASSDSGLGGQFF.

The V and J genes are TRBV21-1 and TRBJ2-7; no DNA check was done on the table's D call, TRBD1. TRBV21-1 is deemed a pseudogene. The CDR3 totals 17 residues. As DNA, the CDR3 is TGTGCCAGCAGCAAACGCGTCGGGATTTGTTGGCCCTACGAGCAGTACTTC. Protein: CASSKRVGICWPYEQYF.

The CDR3 sequence: CASSLAQGVEETQYF. Here the CDR3 DNA reads TGTGCCAGCAGCTTGGCCCAGGGAGTAGAAGAGACCCAGTACTTC. The chain links TRBV5-6 to TRBJ2-5; D may correspond to TRBD1 or TRBD2 (5 bases each). This CDR3 is built from 15 residues. Deletions cut 0 bases from V and 3 bases from J, with 12 bases between. The germline gives CDR1 SGHDT, CDR2 YYEEEE.

In this sample, this clonotype turned up many times. This sequence joins TRBV6-5 and TRBJ2-5; no firm D call. V was pared by 7 bases and J by 2 bases, with 5 bases between. CDR1 and CDR2 from the germline V gene are MNHEY and SVGAGI. The CDR3 runs 11 residues. CDR3 protein: CASKVQETQYF. The CDR3 region has the DNA TGTGCCAGCAAGGTACAAGAGACCCAGTACTTC.

This clonotype was observed many times. The CDR3 DNA is TGCAGCGTCTCCCAGACAGTAGCCAAAAACATTCAGTACTTC. Translated, it gives CSVSQTVAKNIQYF. The chain recombines TRBV29-1 with TRBJ2-4; maybe TRBD1 (5 bases). The CDR3 length is 14 residues. The germline V gene has CDR1 SQVTM and CDR2 ANQGSEA. V lost 6 bases to trimming and J lost 0 bases, with 12 bases between them.

The J gene is TRBJ2-2, the V gene TRBV18, with D possibly matching TRBD2 (5 bases). Germline lookup yields CDR1 KGHSH and CDR2 LQKENI. The CDR3 has 14 residues. V lost 6 bases and J 6 bases, leaving 14 bases between the germline ends. CDR3 region: CASSLKEEAGELFF. For the CDR3, the DNA is TGTGCCAGCTCCCTGAAGGAGGAGGCCGGGGAGCTGTTTTTT. The variable domain in full, completed from reference TRBV18 and TRBJ2-2, reads NAGVMQNPRHLVRRRGQEARLRCSPMKGHSHVYWYRQLPEEGLKFMVYLQKENIIDESGMPKERFSAEFPKEGPSILRIQQVVRGDSAAYFCASSLKEEAGELFFGEGSRLTVL.

This clonotype came up many times. The chain uses TRBV7-9 and TRBJ2-1; the match to TRBD1 covers 8 bases. CDR3 length: 15 residues. Germline V gives CDR1 SEHNR, CDR2 FQNEAQ (reference sequence). The V segment lost 2 bases and the J segment 6 bases; nucleotides outside the gene matches: 6. The CDR3 region has the DNA TGTGCCAGCAGCTTACAACGGACAGGGTTCAATGAGCAGTTCTTC. Protein sequence: CASSLQRTGFNEQFF.

This clonotype was observed a few times. The V gene is TRBV5-4, the J gene TRBJ2-2, with D maybe TRBD1 (6 bases). Deletions cut 4 bases from V and 2 bases from J, with 12 bases between. This CDR3 comprises 15 residues. Per the germline V gene, CDR1 is SGHNT and CDR2 is YYREEE (reference sequence). The CDR3 reads CASSRGHSNTGELFF. The CDR3 DNA reads as TGTGCCAGCAGCCGGGGACACTCCAACACCGGGGAGCTGTTTTTT.

This clonotype was recorded many times. The V call is TRBV4-2, the J call TRBJ2-2, with D uncertain. This CDR3 is 12 amino acids long. Germline CDR1 reads LGHNA; CDR2 reads YNFKEQ. Trimming pared 2 bases from V and 4 bases from J, leaving 2 bases between. Here the CDR3 reads CASSQFTGELFF. CDR3 DNA sequence: TGTGCCAGCAGCCAATTCACCGGGGAGCTGTTTTTT.

The rearrangement links TRBV11-1 to TRBJ2-7; D is perhaps TRBD1 (6 bases). Trimming cost V 7 bases and J 2 bases, with 27 bases left between them. CDR3 size: 18 residues. Germline CDR1 and CDR2: SGHAT and FQDESV (reference sequence). CDR3 region: CASIDFGVLQGRPYEQYF. In nucleotides, the CDR3 is TGTGCCAGCATCGACTTTGGGGTGTTACAGGGCAGACCCTACGAGCAGTACTTC. The full variable domain, rest sourced from reference TRBV11-1 and TRBJ2-7, is EAEVAQSPRYKITEKSQAVAFWCDPISGHATLYWYRQILGQGPELLVQFQDESVVDDSQLPKDRFSAERLKGVDSTLKIQPAELGDSAMYLCASIDFGVLQGRPYEQYFGPGTRLTVT.

The table lists this clonotype with many counts. The chain combines TRBV28 with TRBJ2-1; 7 positions agree with TRBD2. The germline gives CDR1 MDHEN, CDR2 SYDVKM. This CDR3 region has 15 residues. V lost 2 bases to trimming and J lost 3 bases; unmatched junction nucleotides: 4. For the CDR3, the DNA is TGTGCCAGCAGTTTACAGCGGGGAGGCTACAATGAGCAGTTCTTC. It specifies CASSLQRGGYNEQFF.

The V gene is TRBV7-3, the J gene TRBJ2-1; D not resolved. Germline assignment: CDR1 SGHTA and CDR2 FQGTGA. The CDR3 has 16 residues. V gave up 6 bases and J gave up 12 bases, with 27 bases separating them. The CDR3 sequence is CASRLLLAASRCGQFF. As DNA, the CDR3 is TGTGCCAGCAGACTCCTTTTAGCTGCCTCTCGGTGCGGGCAGTTCTTC.